The subject of this entry is one TCR beta chain. The sample comes from a study of T cell responses to AZD1222 COVID-19 vaccine. Method: immunoSEQ multiplex PCR; TCRdb's copy keeps in-frame clones and lacks some. Among 130,000 to 150,000 clones listed, 75% to 90% were seen once. The V gene lost 0 bases and the J gene lost 7 bases, with 13 bases spanning the gap. The CDR3 is made up of 15 amino acids. CDR1 and CDR2 (germline): GTSNPN, SVGIG (reference sequence). The specimen comprised peripheral blood, sampled on day 0 of AZD1222 vaccination. The chain couples TRBV30 to TRBJ1-6, with a tentative D call TRBD1 (5 bases). This receptor was obtained from an adult in good health. The CDR3 reads CAWSVLGTGNSPLHF. The CDR3 DNA sequence: TGTGCCTGGAGTGTACTTGGGACGGGGAATTCACCCCTCCACTTT.